This TCR beta chain was sequenced in a study of beta chain features in type 1 diabetes. Study-wide findings and caveats: The study found that naive, central memory and Treg TCRB repertoires appeared more similar in patients than in healthy donors. VDJ junctions from type 1 diabetes patients carried fewer insertions and larger deletions.

This clone was found a few times. Its antigen is unknown. CDR1 is ENHRY and CDR2 is SYGVKD in the germline V gene. The CDR3 length is 12 residues. Trimming pared 2 bases from V and 3 bases from J, leaving 2 bases between. Every bit of the isolated RNA underwent reverse transcription, so sequencing read expressed TCRB transcripts. This table comes from immunoSEQ multiplex PCR, and its TCRdb copy is limited to in-frame clones, with some not included. The repertoire has around 430,000 clones, roughly 30% of them found once; the top ten carry 0.065%. V gene TRBV10-3 combines with J gene TRBJ2-1; D unclear. This clonotype was obtained from a man younger than 35 in good health. The sample was naive CD4+ T cells from blood. CDR3 in DNA: TGTGCCATCAGTGAGCTCTACAATGAGCAGTTCTTC. Amino acid sequence: CAISELYNEQFF.